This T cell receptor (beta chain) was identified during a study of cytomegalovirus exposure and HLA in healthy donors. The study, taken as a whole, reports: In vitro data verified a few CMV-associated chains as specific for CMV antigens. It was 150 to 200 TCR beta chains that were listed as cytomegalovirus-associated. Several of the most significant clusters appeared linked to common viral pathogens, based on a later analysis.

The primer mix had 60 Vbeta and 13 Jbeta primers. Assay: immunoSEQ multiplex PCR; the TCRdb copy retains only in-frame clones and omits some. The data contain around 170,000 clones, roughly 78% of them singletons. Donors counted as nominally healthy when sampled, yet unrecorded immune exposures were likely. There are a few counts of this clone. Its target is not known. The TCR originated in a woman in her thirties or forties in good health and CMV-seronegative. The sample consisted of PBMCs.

CDR3 sequence reads: CASSYASGPRGWGYTF. The CDR3 DNA sequence: TGTGCCAGCAGTTACGCATCCGGACCCCGGGGATGGGGCTACACCTTC. The chain is built from TRBV6-5 and TRBJ1-2; the D is unclear. CDR3 length: 16 amino acids. Germline values: CDR1 MNHEY, CDR2 SVGAGI. Trimming shortened V by 2 bases and J by 8 bases, and 21 bases separated the two germline ends.